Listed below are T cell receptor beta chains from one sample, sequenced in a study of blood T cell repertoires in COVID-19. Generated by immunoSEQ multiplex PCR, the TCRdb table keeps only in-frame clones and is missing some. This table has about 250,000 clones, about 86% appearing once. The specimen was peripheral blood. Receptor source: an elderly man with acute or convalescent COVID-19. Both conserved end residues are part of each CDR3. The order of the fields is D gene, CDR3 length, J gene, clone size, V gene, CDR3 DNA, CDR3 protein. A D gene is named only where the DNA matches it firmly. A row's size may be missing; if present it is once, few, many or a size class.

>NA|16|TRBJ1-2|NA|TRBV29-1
TGCAGCGTGTCACAGGGTTTTGACTTAGCTAACTATGGCTACACCTTC
CSVSQGFDLANYGYTF
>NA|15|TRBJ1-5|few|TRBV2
TGTGCCAGCAGTTACACAACCCGGGGGACTCAGCCCCAGCATTTT
CASSYTTRGTQPQHF
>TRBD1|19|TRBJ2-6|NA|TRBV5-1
TGCGCCAGCAGCGAAACCGGGACAGTCAAGAGCTCTGGGGCCAACGTCCTGACTTTC
CASSETGTVKSSGANVLTF
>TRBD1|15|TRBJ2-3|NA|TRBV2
TGTGCCAGCAGTCTCCTCCAGGGGGGCACAGATACGCAGTATTTT
CASSLLQGGTDTQYF
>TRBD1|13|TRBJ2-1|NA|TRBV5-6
TGTGCCAGCAGATCCGGGACAGGGGGTGAGCAGTTCTTC
CASRSGTGGEQFF
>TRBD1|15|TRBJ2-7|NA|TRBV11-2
TGTGCCAGCAGCTTCACTGACAGGGGGCGTCACGAGCAGTACTTC
CASSFTDRGRHEQYF
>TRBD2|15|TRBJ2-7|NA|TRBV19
TGTGCCAGTAGTACTCGAGCGGGAGGGCCACACGAGCAGTACTTC
CASSTRAGGPHEQYF
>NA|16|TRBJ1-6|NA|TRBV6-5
TGTGCCAGCAGTTACCAGGCGAGCTCCTATAATTCACCCCTCCACTTT
CASSYQASSYNSPLHF
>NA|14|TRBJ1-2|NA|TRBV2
TGTGCCGGAGAGGGAGGGACCTCAAGCTATGGCTACACCTTC
CAGEGGTSSYGYTF
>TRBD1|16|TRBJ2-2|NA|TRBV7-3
TGTGCCAGCAGCAACCGACAGGGGGTTTCAACCGGGGAGCTGTTTTTT
CASSNRQGVSTGELFF
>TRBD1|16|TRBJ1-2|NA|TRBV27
TGTGCCAGCGGATTCCTACCGGGACAGGGGGCGGCTGGCTACACCTTC
CASGFLPGQGAAGYTF
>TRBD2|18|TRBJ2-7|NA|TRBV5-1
TGCGCCAGCAGCTTGTCGGCTAGCGGGGGGGGAGCCACCTACGAGCAGTACTTC
CASSLSASGGGATYEQYF
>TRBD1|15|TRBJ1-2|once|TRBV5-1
TGCGCCAGCAGCTTGGTAGGACAGGGGGCTCGTGGCTACACCTTC
CASSLVGQGARGYTF
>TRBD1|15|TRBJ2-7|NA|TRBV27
TGTGCCAGCAGTTTTCGGACAGGGATTCCCTACGAGCAGTACTTC
CASSFRTGIPYEQYF
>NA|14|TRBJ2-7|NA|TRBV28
TGTGCCAGCAGTTTAGTTGGGGGCCGGTACGAGCAGTACTTC
CASSLVGGRYEQYF
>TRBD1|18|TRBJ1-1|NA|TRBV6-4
TGTGCCAGCAGTGTCCCACGACCGGGACAGTCTTTGAACACTGAAGCTTTCTTT
CASSVPRPGQSLNTEAFF
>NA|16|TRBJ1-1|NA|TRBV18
TGTGCCAGCTCACCCGCCGGGAGGGGCGCGTCCACTGAAGCTTTCTTT
CASSPAGRGASTEAFF
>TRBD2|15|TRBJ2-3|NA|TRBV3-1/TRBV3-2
TGTGCCAGCAGCCGGCGGGAGGCCCGCACAGATACGCAGTATTTT
CASSRREARTDTQYF
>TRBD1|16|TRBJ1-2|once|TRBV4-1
TGCGCCAGCAGCCCCAGGGGGGCAGGTCCGGTCTATGGCTACACCTTC
CASSPRGAGPVYGYTF
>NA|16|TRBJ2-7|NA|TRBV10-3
TGTGCCATCAGTGAGATGGGGGGGGACACACCCTACGAGCAGTACTTC
CAISEMGGDTPYEQYF
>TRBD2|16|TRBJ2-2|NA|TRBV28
TGTGCCAGCAGACTCGGGGGGGCCGTAAACACCGGGGAGCTGTTTTTT
CASRLGGAVNTGELFF
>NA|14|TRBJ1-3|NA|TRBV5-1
TGCACCAGCAGCTTGGAAGGCGGTGGAAACACCATATATTTT
CTSSLEGGGNTIYF
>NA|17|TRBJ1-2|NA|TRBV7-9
TGTGCCAGCAGCTTAGTAGGGCAGGGGCTCTCCCCCTATGGCTACACCTTC
CASSLVGQGLSPYGYTF
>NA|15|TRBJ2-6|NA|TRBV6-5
TGTGCCAGCAGCTATCAGGGATCTGGGGCCAACGTCCTGACTTTC
CASSYQGSGANVLTF
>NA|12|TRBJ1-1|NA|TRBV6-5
TGTGCCAGCAGAACAATGAACACTGAAGCTTTCTTT
CASRTMNTEAFF
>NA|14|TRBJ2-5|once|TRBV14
TGTGCCAGCAGCCACGGACAAGAGAAAGAGACCCAGTACTTC
CASSHGQEKETQYF
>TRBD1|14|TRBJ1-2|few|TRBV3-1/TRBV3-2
TGTGCCAGCAGCCCCGGGACAGGGGGTCTTGGCTACACCTTC
CASSPGTGGLGYTF
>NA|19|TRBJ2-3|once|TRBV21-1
TGTGCCAGCAGCAACCAAGCGGGGAGTATGGAGTGGGGCACAGATACGCAGTATTTT
CASSNQAGSMEWGTDTQYF
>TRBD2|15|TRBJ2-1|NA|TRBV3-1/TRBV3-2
TGTGCCAGCAGCCAGGGACTAGCGGAGTACAATGAGCAGTTCTTC
CASSQGLAEYNEQFF
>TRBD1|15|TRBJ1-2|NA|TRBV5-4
TGTGCCAGCAGCTCCGAGAAACAGGGGGACTATGGCTACACCTTC
CASSSEKQGDYGYTF
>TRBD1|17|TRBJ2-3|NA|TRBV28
TGTGCCAGCAGTACTCCCGCGACAGGGGGCGAGACAGATACGCAGTATTTT
CASSTPATGGETDTQYF
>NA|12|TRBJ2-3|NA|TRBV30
TGTGCCTGGTTGTCCACGGTAGATACGCAGTATTTT
CAWLSTVDTQYF
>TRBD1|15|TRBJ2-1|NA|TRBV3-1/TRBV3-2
TGTGCCAGCAGCGACGGGACAGGGTTCTACAATGAGCAGTTCTTC
CASSDGTGFYNEQFF
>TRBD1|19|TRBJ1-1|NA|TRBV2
TGTGCCAGCAGCACTCCGGGCAGGGGGCGAGGGGGTTCGGTCACTGAAGCTTTCTTT
CASSTPGRGRGGSVTEAFF
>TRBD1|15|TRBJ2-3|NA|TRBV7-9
TGTGCCAGCAGCTTAGTACTAGGGGGCGCAGATACGCAGTATTTT
CASSLVLGGADTQYF
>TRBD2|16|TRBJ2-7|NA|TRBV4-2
TGTGCCAGCAGCCAAGATGTCGCGGGAGGGACCTACGAGCAGTACTTC
CASSQDVAGGTYEQYF
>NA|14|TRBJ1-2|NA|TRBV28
TGTGCCAGCATCAAAGAGTCAGGGGTTTTTGGCTACACCTTC
CASIKESGVFGYTF
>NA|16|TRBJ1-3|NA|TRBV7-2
TGTGCCAGCAGCTCGATTCTGGGGGGGCCTGGAAACACCATATATTTT
CASSSILGGPGNTIYF
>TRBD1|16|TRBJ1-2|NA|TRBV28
TGTGCCAGCAGTCCACCTACAGGGGGCTGGTTGAATGGCTACACCTTC
CASSPPTGGWLNGYTF
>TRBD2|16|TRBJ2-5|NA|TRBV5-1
TGCGCCAGCAGCCCCGGCTCTAGCGGGGGGCTCGAGACCCAGTACTTC
CASSPGSSGGLETQYF
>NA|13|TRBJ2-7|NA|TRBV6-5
TGTGCCAGCAGAGACACCGGGGTGGGCGAGCAGTACTTC
CASRDTGVGEQYF
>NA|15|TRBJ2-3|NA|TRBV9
TGTGCCAGCAGCGTAGCTTCTAGAAACCCAGATACGCAGTATTTT
CASSVASRNPDTQYF
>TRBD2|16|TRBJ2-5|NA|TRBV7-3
TGTGCCAGCAGCTCCGGCAGGGAGGGACGGGTTGAGACCCAGTACTTC
CASSSGREGRVETQYF
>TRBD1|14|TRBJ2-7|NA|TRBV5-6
TGTGCCAGCAGCTTGCTACAGGGGTTTGGGGAGCAGTACTTC
CASSLLQGFGEQYF
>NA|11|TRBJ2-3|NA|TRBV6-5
TGTGCCAGCACGGTAGCGGATACGCAGTATTTT
CASTVADTQYF
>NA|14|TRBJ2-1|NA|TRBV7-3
TGTGCCAGCAGCTTATCAGGGGCTGACAATGAGCAGTTCTTC
CASSLSGADNEQFF
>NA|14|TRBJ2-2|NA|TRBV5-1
TGCGCCAGCAGCCTTAGCGGGAACACCGGGGAGCTGTTTTTT
CASSLSGNTGELFF
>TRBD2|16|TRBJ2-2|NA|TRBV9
TGTGCCAGCAGCGCAACTAGCGGGATGCACACCGGGGAGCTGTTTTTT
CASSATSGMHTGELFF
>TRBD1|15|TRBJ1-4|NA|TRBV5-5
TGTGCCAGCAGGACACAGGGGGCTACTAATGAAAAACTGTTTTTT
CASRTQGATNEKLFF
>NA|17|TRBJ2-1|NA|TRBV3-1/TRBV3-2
TGTGCCAGCAGCCAAGGCTCCGGACTCAGCTCCTACAATGAGCAGTTCTTC
CASSQGSGLSSYNEQFF
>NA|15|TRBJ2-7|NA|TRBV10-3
TGTGCCATCAGTGACCCACTAACCCTCTCCTACGAGCAGTACTTC
CAISDPLTLSYEQYF
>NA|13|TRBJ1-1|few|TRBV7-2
TGTGCCAGCAGCTTAGGGGGGGGGTTTGAAGCTTTCTTT
CASSLGGGFEAFF
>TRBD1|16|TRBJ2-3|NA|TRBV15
TGTGCCACCAGCAGAGAAGGACAGGGGGCCTGGGATACGCAGTATTTT
CATSREGQGAWDTQYF
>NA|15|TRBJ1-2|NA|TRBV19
TGTGCCAGTAGTATATTCCCGGGGGGGATCGATGGCTACACCTTC
CASSIFPGGIDGYTF
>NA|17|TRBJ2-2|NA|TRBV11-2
TGTGCCAGCAGCTTAGGGTCGGCGGGTACGAACACCGGGGAGCTGTTTTTT
CASSLGSAGTNTGELFF
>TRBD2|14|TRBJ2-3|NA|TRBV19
TGTGCCAGTAGGGGGGGGAGAAGCACAGATACGCAGTATTTT
CASRGGRSTDTQYF
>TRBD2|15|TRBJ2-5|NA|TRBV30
TGTGCCTGGAGTGGAGGGTCTAGCGGGAGCGAGACCCAGTACTTC
CAWSGGSSGSETQYF
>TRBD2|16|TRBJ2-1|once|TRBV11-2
TGTGCCAGCAGCTTAGTATCTAGCGGACGCGACAATGAGCAGTTCTTC
CASSLVSSGRDNEQFF
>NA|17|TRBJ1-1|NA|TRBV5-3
TGTGCCAGAAGCCAAACAGGGTTTAAGTTTGGTAAAACTGAAGCTTTCTTT
CARSQTGFKFGKTEAFF